The T cell receptor (beta chain) described here comes from a study of CD8+CD57+ T cells in acquired aplastic anemia. Study at large: The average for DNA from sorted CD4+ and CD8+ cells was approximately 3.2 ug.

According to the study, genomic DNA was the template for TCR beta VDJ and CDR3 profiling. TCRdb independently ran MiXCR on the reads; one entry per CDR3 protein. The table has around 200,000 distinct CDR3 sequences, less than 60% seen once; the top ten hold approximately 9.7%. Flow cytometry had shown expanded CD8+CD57+ cells in the patients chosen for sequencing. None of the patients had been given any therapy when their blood was sampled. Overall study results and limits: Shared by patients and controls, approximately 29 CD8+ CDR3s were abundant in patients.

This CDR3 comprises 15 residues. Trimming removed 6 bases at V and 1 base at J, with 15 bases between. Germline CDR1 and CDR2: LNHDA and SQIVND (reference sequence). Remarks on this clonotype: What it recognizes is unknown.

Sequences were obtained from sorted CD4+, CD8+, or CD8+CD57+ T cells (not recorded which) from PBMCs. This chain uses TRBV19 with TRBJ2-5; D uncertain. This receptor was taken from a human donor with aplastic anemia. For the CDR3, the DNA is TGTGCCAGTAGACCGGGTGGTAGGACCCAAGAGACCCAGTACTTC. Translated: CASRPGGRTQETQYF.